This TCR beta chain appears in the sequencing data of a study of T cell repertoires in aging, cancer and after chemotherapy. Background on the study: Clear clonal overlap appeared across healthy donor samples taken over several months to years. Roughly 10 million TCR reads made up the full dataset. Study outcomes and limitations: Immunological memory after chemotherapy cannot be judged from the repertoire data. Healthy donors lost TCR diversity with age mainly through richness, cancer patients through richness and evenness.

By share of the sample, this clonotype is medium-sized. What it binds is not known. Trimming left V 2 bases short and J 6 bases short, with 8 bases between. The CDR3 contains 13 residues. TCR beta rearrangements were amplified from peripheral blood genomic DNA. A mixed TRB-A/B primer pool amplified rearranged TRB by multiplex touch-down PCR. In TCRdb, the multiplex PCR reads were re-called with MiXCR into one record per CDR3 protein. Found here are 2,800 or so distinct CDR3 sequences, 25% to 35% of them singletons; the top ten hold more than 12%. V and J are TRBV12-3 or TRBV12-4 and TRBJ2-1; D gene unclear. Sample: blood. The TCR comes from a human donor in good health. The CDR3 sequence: CASSLWSGNEQFF. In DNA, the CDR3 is TGTGCCAGCAGTTTATGGTCGGGCAATGAGCAGTTCTTC.